This TCR beta chain was identified in a study of response to subunit inactivated influenza vaccine. This clonotype has more than one count but fewer than ten. Antigen unknown. Study observations and caveats: The authors proposed limited new T cell recruitment per seasonal influenza vaccination.

TCRdb called the RT-PCR reads again in MiXCR, with one record for every CDR3 protein. The sample records about 150,000 distinct CDR3 sequences, roughly a tenth being singletons. The sequencing here drew on CD8+ T cells sorted from PBMCs, taken less than 30 months after vaccination. This sequence was found in a man between 50 and 69 years old who received an inactivated influenza vaccine.

The CDR3 DNA reads TGTGCCAGCAGTTCGGGGCGAACAGGGTGGCAAGGCTACACCTTC. Amino acid sequence: CASSSGRTGWQGYTF. This chain joins TRBV12-3 or TRBV12-4 and TRBJ1-2; weak D call: TRBD1 (6 bases). The V gene lost 4 bases and the J gene lost 8 bases, with 20 bases spanning the gap. CDR3 length: 15 residues.